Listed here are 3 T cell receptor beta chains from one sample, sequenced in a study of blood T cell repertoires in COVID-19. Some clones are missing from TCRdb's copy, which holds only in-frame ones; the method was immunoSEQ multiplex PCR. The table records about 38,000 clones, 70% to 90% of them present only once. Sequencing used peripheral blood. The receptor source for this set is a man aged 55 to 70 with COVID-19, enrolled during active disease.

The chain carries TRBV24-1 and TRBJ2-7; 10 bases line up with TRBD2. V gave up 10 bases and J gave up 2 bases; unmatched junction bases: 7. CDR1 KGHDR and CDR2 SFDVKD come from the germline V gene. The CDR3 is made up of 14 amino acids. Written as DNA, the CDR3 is TGTGCCACGATAACCAGCGGGAGGGCCTACGAGCAGTACTTC. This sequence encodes CATITSGRAYEQYF.

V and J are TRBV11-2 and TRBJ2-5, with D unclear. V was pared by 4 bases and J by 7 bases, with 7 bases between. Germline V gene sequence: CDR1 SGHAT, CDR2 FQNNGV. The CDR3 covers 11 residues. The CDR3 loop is CASSSLGTQYF. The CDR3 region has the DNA TGTGCCAGCAGCTCCCTCGGGACCCAGTACTTC.

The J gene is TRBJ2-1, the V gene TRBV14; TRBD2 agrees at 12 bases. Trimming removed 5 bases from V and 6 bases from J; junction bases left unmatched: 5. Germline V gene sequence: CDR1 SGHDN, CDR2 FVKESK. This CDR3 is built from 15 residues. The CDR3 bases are TGTGCCAGCAGCTATGGACTAGCGGGACTCAATGAGCAGTTCTTC. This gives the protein CASSYGLAGLNEQFF.